This T cell receptor beta chain was profiled in a study of T cells in Graves' hyperthyroidism and ophthalmopathy. PBMCs came from 9 to 10 ml fresh peripheral blood. The table lists this clonotype with many counts. The source material, RNA transcripts, was used to amplify TCR beta CDR3 regions. An initial round of RT-PCR targeting the TCR CDR3 relied on the HTBI primer set. In TCRdb, the multiplex PCR reads were re-called with MiXCR into one record per CDR3 protein. The table has 540,000 or so distinct CDR3 sequences, approximately 15% seen once; the top ten hold around 7.3%. The CDR3 loop spans 16 amino acids. J gave up 1 base and V 5 bases, and 7 bases lay outside the gene matches. The V gene's germline CDR1 is MNHEY and CDR2 SMNVEV (reference sequence).

The chain joins TRBV27 to TRBJ2-1, with 8 nucleotides matching TRBD1. This sequence originates from a woman aged 30 to 39 with Graves' hyperthyroidism. Sequencing used blood. The CDR3, as DNA: TGTGCCAGCAGTCCGCAGGGGGCTAGGTCCTACAATGAGCAGTTCTTC. Translating it yields CASSPQGARSYNEQFF.